The clone carrying this TCR beta chain was seen ten or more times. This sample stems from a study of early T cells in non-severe SARS-CoV-2 infection. Study overall: It was bulk RNA from unsorted whole blood that was sequenced, and the chains were unpaired.

Per the germline V gene, CDR1 is SGHTA and CDR2 is FQGNSA. Trimming cost V 1 base and J 0 bases, with 10 bases left between them. This CDR3 has 17 amino acids. TCRdb reprocessed the 5' RACE reads with MiXCR, giving one entry per CDR3 protein. The repertoire holds roughly 29,000 distinct CDR3 sequences, around 6% seen once, with approximately 24% in the top ten. The sequenced sample consisted of whole blood. The TCR was taken from an adult who was a healthcare worker with PCR-confirmed SARS-CoV-2 infection or an uninfected control (not recorded which). The chain combines TRBV7-2 with TRBJ1-6, with D unclear. CDR3 in DNA: TGTGCCAGCAGCTTAGGGGCGGGAAGCTCCTATAATTCACCCCTCCACTTT. Its translation: CASSLGAGSSYNSPLHF.